These 8 T cell receptor beta chains share one sample of origin, sequenced in a study of cytomegalovirus exposure and HLA in healthy donors (dated by TCRdb to the late 2010s). The library was produced with the immunoSEQ multiplex PCR assay. A mixture of 60 forward primers for TCR Vbeta segments and 13 reverse primers for TCR Jbeta segments was used in the multiplex PCR. The table comes from immuneACCESS by way of TCRdb, which keeps in-frame sequences with V and J called. Part of the clones is missing from these tables; in studies checked, under half for an unresolved V gene and the rest for unknown reasons. In this sample the table shows some 120,000 clones, 74% of which occur a single time. The top ten clones comprise roughly 6% of the sample. Material for sequencing was PBMCs. The receptors were gathered from a woman in her fifties or sixties in good health and CMV-seropositive.

The CDR3 loop reads CASSIGGSNQPQHF. CDR3 in DNA: TGTGCCAGCAGCATCGGGGGTAGCAATCAGCCCCAGCATTTT. This chain links TRBV2 with TRBJ1-5; D may be TRBD1 (5 bases). The CDR3 sequence is 14 residues long. The germline V gene has CDR1 SNHLY and CDR2 FYNNEI. Trimming removed 6 bases at V and 0 bases at J, with 9 bases between.

V usage is TRBV6-5 and J usage is TRBJ2-7; TRBD2 aligns across 7 bases. Germline V CDR1 and CDR2: MNHEY, SVGAGI. The CDR3 runs 14 residues. V lost 8 bases to trimming and J lost 0 bases; unmatched junction nucleotides: 7. The CDR3 DNA reads TGTGCCAGCGTCTCCCCGGGAGGCTCCTACGAGCAGTACTTC. Its translation: CASVSPGGSYEQYF.

V is TRBV5-1 and J is TRBJ2-3, with 10 bases fitting TRBD1. Germline CDR1 and CDR2: SGHRS and YFSETQ. The CDR3 extends over 16 amino acids. Unmatched junction bases numbered 9, after V lost 4 bases and J lost 4 bases. The CDR3 here is CASSPGTGASADTQYF. The DNA for the CDR3 is TGCGCCAGCAGCCCGGGGACAGGGGCAAGCGCAGATACGCAGTATTTT.

The rearrangement joins TRBV12-5 to TRBJ2-7, with 10 bases identical to TRBD1. Trimming cost V 10 bases and J 5 bases; bases outside gene matches: 8. The germline CDR1 and CDR2 sequences are LGHNT and FRNRAP. The CDR3 length is 13 residues. The CDR3 DNA follows: TGTGCTACCGAAATGGACAGGGGGAACGAGCAGTACTTC. Protein: CATEMDRGNEQYF.

This clone turned up a few times. This chain links TRBV29-1 with TRBJ2-1, with 8 bases fitting TRBD1. With 8 bases clipped from V and 7 bases from J, the junction kept 7 bases outside the gene matches. Germline-derived CDR1 and CDR2 are SQVTM and ANQGSEA. This CDR3 is built from 12 residues. The CDR3 reads CSTGTGGNEQFF. CDR3 DNA sequence: TGCAGCACCGGGACAGGTGGGAATGAGCAGTTCTTC.

The chain uses TRBV2 and TRBJ1-4; weak D call: TRBD1 (6 bases). V was shortened by 6 bases and J by 3 bases, with 11 bases between the two germline ends. CDR3 length equals 14 residues. Germline CDR1 and CDR2: SNHLY and FYNNEI. CDR3 residues: CASRSGTPNEKLFF. The CDR3 DNA sequence: TGTGCCAGCAGATCCGGGACACCTAATGAAAAACTGTTTTTT.

The chain combines TRBV27 with TRBJ2-5, with TRBD1 identical over 7 bases. The CDR3 is 13 amino acids. V shed 3 bases, J shed 3 bases, and the junction held 1 base outside the gene matches. In germline, CDR1 is MNHEY, CDR2 SMNVEV (reference sequence). CDR3 in amino acids: CASSFGTEETQYF. Here the CDR3 DNA reads TGTGCCAGCAGTTTCGGGACAGAAGAGACCCAGTACTTC.

This chain uses TRBV28 with TRBJ2-5, with D possibly TRBD1 on 6 matching bases. CDR3 length: 16 amino acids. Germline V gene data show CDR1 as MDHEN and CDR2 as SYDVKM. The V and J ends lost 4 bases and 2 bases respectively, with 17 bases between them. The CDR3 is CASSSPGGPGQETQYF. CDR3 nucleotides: TGTGCCAGCAGTTCCCCTGGGGGCCCCGGGCAAGAGACCCAGTACTTC.